The 6 T cell receptor beta chains below come from one sample, sequenced in a study of T cells in Graves' hyperthyroidism and ophthalmopathy (dated by TCRdb to the late 2010s). Library generation was performed with multiplex PCR. Reads for this sample came from an Illumina HiSeq 2000. Amplification of TCR beta CDR3 regions was carried out from RNA transcripts. For the first round of RT-PCR on the TCR CDR3, the HTBI primer set was used together with the Qiagen OneStep RT-PCR kit. Using fastp at Q25 and MiXCR, TCRdb reprocessed the public reads and kept productive beta chains. Each entry is one CDR3 protein sequence, shown with its most common DNA and genes. For this sample the table gives a few hundred thousand distinct CDR3 sequences, of which around 20% were detected only once. The ten largest clonotypes hold 35% to 50% of the sample. The specimen was blood. The source of these receptors is a young man with Graves' ophthalmopathy.

There are many counts of this clonotype. The V gene is TRBV5-1, the J gene TRBJ2-7; 9 bases line up with TRBD1. This CDR3 contains 14 residues. Trimming at V came to 3 bases and at J to 2 bases, leaving 3 bases not matched to a gene. Looked up from germline, CDR1 is SGHRS and CDR2 is YFSETQ. Here the CDR3 reads CASSSTGGAYEQYF. The CDR3 bases are TGCGCCAGCAGCTCTACAGGGGGCGCCTACGAGCAGTACTTC.

The genes are TRBV5-1 and TRBJ2-7, with 10 positions matching TRBD1. Germline loops: CDR1 SGHRS, CDR2 YFSETQ. V was clipped by 7 bases and J by 2 bases; unmatched bases: 6. CDR3 length equals 14 residues. CDR3 sequence reads: CASERGQGTYEQYF. CDR3 in DNA: TGCGCCAGCGAACGGGGACAGGGGACCTACGAGCAGTACTTC.

This clonotype was seen repeatedly, ten times or more. The CDR3 region has the DNA TGTGCCAGCACCAAAACGACAGGAGGACTGGGCGATTATGGCTACACCTTC. Protein sequence: CASTKTTGGLGDYGYTF. The V gene is TRBV7-9, the J gene TRBJ1-2, with D perhaps TRBD1 (6 bases). The CDR3 runs 17 residues. Per the germline V gene, CDR1 is SEHNR and CDR2 is FQNEAQ (reference sequence). V dropped 7 bases and J dropped 5 bases, with 26 bases sitting between them.

CDR3 residues: CASSQVVGAEQYF. Written as DNA, the CDR3 is TGTGCCAGCAGCCAAGTCGTGGGCGCCGAGCAGTACTTC. The rearrangement joins TRBV14 to TRBJ2-7; D unclear. The V end lost 1 base, the J end lost 6 bases, and 10 bases lay between the germline ends. This CDR3 contains 13 residues. The V gene's germline CDR1 is SGHDN and CDR2 FVKESK.

The chain combines TRBV28 with TRBJ1-4; D gene unclear. The length of the CDR3 is 15 residues. V dropped 5 bases and J dropped 7 bases, with 17 bases sitting between them. Germline CDR1 MDHEN, CDR2 SYDVKM. The CDR3 sequence is CASSPQLDAIEKLFF. CDR3 in DNA: TGTGCCAGCAGTCCCCAGTTGGATGCAATTGAAAAACTGTTTTTT.

This clonotype was recorded at least ten times. The rearrangement links TRBV5-1 to TRBJ1-6, with D possibly matching TRBD1 (5 bases). Germline lookup yields CDR1 SGHRS and CDR2 YFSETQ. The CDR3 contains 16 residues. V was trimmed by 3 bases and J by 3 bases, leaving 13 bases between them. CDR3 residues: CASSSTGSDYNSPLHF. The CDR3 nucleotides are TGCGCCAGCAGCTCTACAGGTAGTGACTATAATTCACCCCTCCACTTT.